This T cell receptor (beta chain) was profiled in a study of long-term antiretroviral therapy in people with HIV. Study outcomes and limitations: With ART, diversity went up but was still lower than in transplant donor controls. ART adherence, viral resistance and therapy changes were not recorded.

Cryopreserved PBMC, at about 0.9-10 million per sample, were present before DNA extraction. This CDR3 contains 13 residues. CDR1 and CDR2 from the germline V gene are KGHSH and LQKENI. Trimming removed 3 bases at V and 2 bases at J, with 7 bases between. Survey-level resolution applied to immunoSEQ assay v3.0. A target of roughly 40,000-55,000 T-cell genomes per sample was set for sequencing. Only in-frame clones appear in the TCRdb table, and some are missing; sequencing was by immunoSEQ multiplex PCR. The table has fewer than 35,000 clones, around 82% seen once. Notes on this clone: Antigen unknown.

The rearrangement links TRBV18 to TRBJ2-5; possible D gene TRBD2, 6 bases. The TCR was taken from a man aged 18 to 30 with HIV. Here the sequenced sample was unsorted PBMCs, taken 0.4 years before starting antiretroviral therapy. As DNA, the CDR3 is TGTGCCAGCTCACCGGGGGGTCAAGAGACCCAGTACTTC. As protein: CASSPGGQETQYF.